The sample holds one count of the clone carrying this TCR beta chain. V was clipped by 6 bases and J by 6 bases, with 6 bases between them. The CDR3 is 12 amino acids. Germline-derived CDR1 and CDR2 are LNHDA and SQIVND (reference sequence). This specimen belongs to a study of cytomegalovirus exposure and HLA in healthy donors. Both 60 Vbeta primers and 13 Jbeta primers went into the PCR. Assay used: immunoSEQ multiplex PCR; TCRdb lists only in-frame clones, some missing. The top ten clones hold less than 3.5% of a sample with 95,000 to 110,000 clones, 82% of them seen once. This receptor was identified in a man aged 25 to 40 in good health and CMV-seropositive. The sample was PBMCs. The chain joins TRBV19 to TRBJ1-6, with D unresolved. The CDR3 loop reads CASRASNSPLHF. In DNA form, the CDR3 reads TGTGCCAGTAGGGCCAGTAATTCACCCCTCCACTTT.